This entry describes one T cell receptor beta chain. Its antigen is currently unknown. The sample is drawn from a study of T cell responses to AZD1222 COVID-19 vaccine. The CDR3 runs 13 residues. CDR1 and CDR2 (germline): SGHAT, FQNNGV. V was clipped by 7 bases and J by 6 bases, with 13 bases between them. Profiled with immunoSEQ multiplex PCR; TCRdb holds only in-frame clones, not every one. The table has 150,000 or so clones, roughly nine tenths seen once; the top ten hold about 5%. Study conclusions and caveats: Spike-specific TCR breadth and depth both grew after two AZD1222 doses. Of the AZD1222 recipients, only 5 to 7 were seropositive at baseline. Spike as a whole was targeted by vaccine-associated CD4 TCRs, dominant at 160-218 and 743-854. Donors skewed white British and female; clonal diversity was possibly underestimated.

The rearrangement joins TRBV11-2 to TRBJ2-1; TRBD2 is a possible D gene (6 bases). This TCR derives from an adult in good health. Sequencing was performed on peripheral blood, taken on day 0 of AZD1222 vaccination. The CDR3 DNA reads as TGTGCCAGCATAGCGGAGTTAGGCAATGAGCAGTTCTTC. Encoded protein: CASIAELGNEQFF.